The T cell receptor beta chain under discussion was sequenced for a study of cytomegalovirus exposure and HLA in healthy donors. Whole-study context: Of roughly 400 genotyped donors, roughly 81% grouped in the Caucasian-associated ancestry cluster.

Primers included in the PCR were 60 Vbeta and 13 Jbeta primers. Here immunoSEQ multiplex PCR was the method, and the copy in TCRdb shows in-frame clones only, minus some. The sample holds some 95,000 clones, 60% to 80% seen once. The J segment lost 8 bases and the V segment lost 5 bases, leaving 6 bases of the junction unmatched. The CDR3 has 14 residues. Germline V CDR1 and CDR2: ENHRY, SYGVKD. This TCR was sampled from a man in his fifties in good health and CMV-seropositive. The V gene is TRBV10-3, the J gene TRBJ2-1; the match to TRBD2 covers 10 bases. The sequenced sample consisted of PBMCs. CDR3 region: CAISSGGASDEQFF. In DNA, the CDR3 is TGTGCCATCAGTAGCGGGGGGGCCTCGGATGAGCAGTTCTTC.